This TCR beta chain emerged from a study of neoadjuvant anti-PD-1 for oral cavity cancer. The overall study: Non-progressing patients received a fourth nivolumab dose near day 43, then surgery on days 50-56.

Study-wide results and caveats: With three patients per group, TCR findings need larger cohorts.

This clone was found a few times. Its antigen remains unidentified. The germline CDR1 and CDR2 sequences are MNHEY and SMNVEV (reference sequence). CDR3 length equals 14 residues. Trimming left V 3 bases short and J 4 bases short, with 11 bases between. The sample's time point: after neoadjuvant nivolumab, at surgical resection. Measured with immunoSEQ multiplex PCR; TCRdb has only the in-frame clones, and not every one. The table lists some 33,000 clones, about 77% of them singletons. Sequences were derived from PBMCs, sampled after nivolumab (anti-PD-1) treatment. This TCR was sampled from a person aged 35-80 years with oral cavity squamous cell carcinoma. The V gene is TRBV27, the J gene TRBJ2-3, with D unclear. The DNA for the CDR3 is TGTGCCAGCAGTTTCTCTAGTTGGGCAGATACGCAGTATTTT. Protein sequence: CASSFSSWADTQYF.